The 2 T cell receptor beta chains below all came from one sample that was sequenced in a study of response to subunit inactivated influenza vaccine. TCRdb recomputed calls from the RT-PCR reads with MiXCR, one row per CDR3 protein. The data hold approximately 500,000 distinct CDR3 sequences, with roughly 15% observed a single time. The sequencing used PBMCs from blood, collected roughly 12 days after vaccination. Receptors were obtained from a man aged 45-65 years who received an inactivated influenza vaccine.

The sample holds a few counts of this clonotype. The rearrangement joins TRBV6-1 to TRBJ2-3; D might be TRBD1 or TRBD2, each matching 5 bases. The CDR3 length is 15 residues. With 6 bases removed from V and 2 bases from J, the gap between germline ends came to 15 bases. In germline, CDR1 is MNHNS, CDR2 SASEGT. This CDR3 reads CASSLMGDDTDTQYF. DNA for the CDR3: TGTGCCAGCAGCCTCATGGGGGATGACACAGATACGCAGTATTTT.

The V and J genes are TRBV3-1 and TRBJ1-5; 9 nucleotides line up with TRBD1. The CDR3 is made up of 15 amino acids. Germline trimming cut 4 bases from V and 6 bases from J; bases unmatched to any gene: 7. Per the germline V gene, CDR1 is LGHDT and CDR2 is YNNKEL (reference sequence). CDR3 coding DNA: TGTGCCAGCAGCCCCGGGACAGGGTCCCCTCAGCCCCAGCATTTT. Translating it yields CASSPGTGSPQPQHF.